This T cell receptor beta chain was captured in a study of T-cell memory formation after mild COVID-19. Whole-study findings and limits: Contracting clones from day 15 to 85 showed balanced CD4/CD8; later expanders favored CD4+.

In TCRdb, the 5' RACE reads were re-called with MiXCR into one record per CDR3 protein. The sample consists of roughly 560,000 distinct CDR3 sequences, around 21% of them appearing once. A few counts support this clonotype. The antigen is unknown. The trim removed 4 bases at V and 8 bases at J, leaving 5 bases unmatched. Germline CDR1 reads KGHSH; CDR2 reads LQKENI. The CDR3 is 13 amino acids. Sequencing was carried out using PBMCs or a T cell subset sorted from them (not recorded which). This TCR was sampled from an adult woman who had mild COVID-19 (a few samples of this study predate the infection). Cell type and time point are not known. The genes are TRBV18 and TRBJ2-1; 7 bases are a match to TRBD2. The CDR3 DNA follows: TGTGCCAGCTCACTTCCGGGGGGTGATGAGCAGTTCTTC. This gives the protein CASSLPGGDEQFF.